The next 25 T cell receptor beta chains were all read from a single sample in a study of cytomegalovirus exposure and HLA in healthy donors. Profiled with immunoSEQ multiplex PCR; TCRdb holds only in-frame clones, not every one. The table shows a few hundred thousand clones, with around 90% occurring only once. The sample was PBMCs. The receptor set was obtained from a woman under 30 in good health and CMV-seronegative.

For the CDR3, the DNA is TGTGCCAGCAAGTATTACAGTCACTCAACTAATGAAAAACTGTTTTTT. It translates to CASKYYSHSTNEKLFF. V gene TRBV27 combines with J gene TRBJ1-4; no clear D gene. Trimming took 7 bases from V and 0 from J, leaving 15 bases between them. This CDR3 region has 16 residues. CDR1 MNHEY and CDR2 SMNVEV come from the germline V gene (reference sequence).

The genes are TRBV28 and TRBJ2-7; maybe TRBD1 (7 bases). Germline V lookup: CDR1 MDHEN, CDR2 SYDVKM. Trimming pared 5 bases from V and 2 bases from J, leaving 19 bases between. There are 16 residues in the CDR3. CDR3 in amino acids: CASSPITGGGPYEQYF. The CDR3 DNA sequence: TGTGCCAGCAGTCCGATAACTGGAGGGGGCCCCTACGAGCAGTACTTC.

The chain has TRBV29-1 and TRBJ2-2; possibly TRBD1 for D (6 bases). The CDR3 consists of 14 residues. Germline V gene sequence: CDR1 SQVTM, CDR2 ANQGSEA. V lost 7 bases to trimming and J lost 1 base, with 13 bases between them. CDR3 nucleotides: TGCAGCGGGTCAGGGGATCTGAACACCGGGGAGCTGTTTTTT. This translates into CSGSGDLNTGELFF.

The chain links TRBV28 to TRBJ1-3; no clear D gene. The V end lost 7 bases, the J end lost 0 bases, and 10 bases lay between the germline ends. Germline CDR1 is MDHEN and CDR2 is SYDVKM. CDR3 length: 14 amino acids. CDR3 sequence: CASMGEPSGNTIYF. The CDR3 DNA reads TGTGCCAGCATGGGAGAACCCTCTGGAAACACCATATATTTT.

The genes are TRBV28 and TRBJ2-1, with D possibly being TRBD2 (6 bases). The V end was cut by 6 bases, the J end by 15 bases, with 18 bases between. Germline-derived CDR1 and CDR2 are MDHEN and SYDVKM. This CDR3 spans 12 amino acids. CDR3 sequence (DNA): TGTGCCAGCAGCCGAGCGGACTACCGCCCGTTCTTC. It codes for CASSRADYRPFF.

The gene calls are TRBV27 and TRBJ2-1; 10 bases fit TRBD2. Germline V gene sequence: CDR1 MNHEY, CDR2 SMNVEV (reference sequence). The CDR3 totals 17 residues. Trimming cost V 2 bases and J 4 bases; bases outside gene matches: 8. The CDR3 spells CASSLGGGLAMYNEQFF. In DNA form, the CDR3 reads TGTGCCAGCAGTTTAGGGGGGGGACTAGCGATGTACAATGAGCAGTTCTTC.

CDR3 nucleotide sequence: TGTGCCAGCAGCCAAGAAGGACAGGGGGCATCCTACGAGCAGTACTTC. Protein sequence: CASSQEGQGASYEQYF. The V call is TRBV4-2, the J call TRBJ2-7, with TRBD1 identical over 11 bases. V shed 0 bases and J 1 base; nucleotides not matched to a gene: 2. This CDR3 has 16 residues. Germline-derived CDR1 and CDR2 are LGHNA and YNFKEQ.

The chain combines TRBV7-9 with TRBJ1-3, with D hard to call. Germline V gives CDR1 SEHNR, CDR2 FQNEAQ (reference sequence). The CDR3 loop spans 16 amino acids. With 2 bases removed from V and 0 bases from J, the gap between germline ends came to 11 bases. CDR3 DNA: TGTGCCAGCAGCTTACGTTCGTCCGGCTCTGGAAACACCATATATTTT. It encodes CASSLRSSGSGNTIYF.

The chain recombines TRBV7-6 with TRBJ2-1; no firm D call. CDR1 is SGHVS and CDR2 is FNYEAQ in the germline V gene. The CDR3 length is 19 residues. The ends were cut back, 1 base at V and 2 bases at J, with 21 bases in the middle. As DNA, the CDR3 is TGTGCCAGCAGCTTAGGGCCCTATCCCGCGAAGGAGACCTACAATGAGCAGTTCTTC. It yields the protein CASSLGPYPAKETYNEQFF. The full variable domain, in which reference TRBV7-6 and TRBJ2-1 provide the parts outside the CDR3, is GAGVSQSPRYKVTKRGQDVALRCDPISGHVSLYWYRQALGQGPEFLTYFNYEAQQDKSGLPNDRFSAERPEGSISTLTIQRTEQRDSAMYRCASSLGPYPAKETYNEQFFGPGTRLTVL.

The V and J genes are TRBV19 and TRBJ2-7; 10 bases align to TRBD2. The germline V gene has CDR1 LNHDA and CDR2 SQIVND (reference sequence). V was pared by 4 bases and J by 4 bases, with 1 base of the junction left unmatched. The CDR3 has 13 amino acids. The CDR3 region has the DNA TGTGCCAGTAGTACGGGACTAGCGTACGAGCAGTACTTC. It specifies CASSTGLAYEQYF.

CDR3 residues: CASSRWLAGFNEQFF. In DNA form, the CDR3 reads TGCGCCAGCAGCAGGTGGCTAGCGGGATTTAATGAGCAGTTCTTC. The chain carries TRBV5-1 and TRBJ2-1; TRBD2 aligns across 9 bases. The germline CDR1 and CDR2 sequences are SGHRS and YFSETQ. Unmatched junction bases numbered 9, after V lost 4 bases and J lost 7 bases. The CDR3 consists of 15 residues. Based on the CDR3 plus reference TRBV5-1 and TRBJ2-1, the full variable domain is KAGVTQTPRYLIKTRGQQVTLSCSPISGHRSVSWYQQTPGQGLQFLFEYFSETQRNKGNFPGRFSGRQFSNSRSEMNVSTLELGDSALYLCASSRWLAGFNEQFFGPGTRLTVL.

V and J are TRBV7-9 and TRBJ2-3; 16 nucleotides agree with TRBD2. Looked up from germline, CDR1 is SEHNR and CDR2 is FQNEAQ (reference sequence). CDR3 length: 18 residues. The junction had 9 bases not matched to a gene; V was cut back by 5 bases and J by 4 bases. The DNA for the CDR3 is TGTGCCAGCAGCGTCGGGACTAGCGGGAGGGGAGTAGCAGATACGCAGTATTTT. This sequence encodes CASSVGTSGRGVADTQYF.

J is TRBJ2-4 and V is TRBV4-1, with 8 bases matching TRBD1. The germline V gene has CDR1 MGHRA and CDR2 YSYEKL. After removal of 5 bases from V and 7 bases from J, the junction contained 4 bases not matched to a gene. CDR3 length: 13 amino acids. The CDR3 coding sequence is TGCGCCAGCAGCGGAGGACAGGGTAACATTCAGTACTTC. This sequence encodes CASSGGQGNIQYF.

The CDR3 bases are TGTGCCAGCATGGAGCGGGAGTTCAACAATGAGCAGTTCTTC. The encoded protein is CASMEREFNNEQFF. This chain links TRBV6-1 with TRBJ2-1; TRBD2 aligns across 8 bases. Trimming removed 7 bases from V and 5 bases from J; junction bases left unmatched: 7. Germline assignment: CDR1 MNHNS and CDR2 SASEGT. The CDR3 length is 14 residues.

CDR3 in DNA: TGCAGCGTAACCGGGGAGGACAGGTCGTCCTACGAGCAGTACTTC. Protein product: CSVTGEDRSSYEQYF. V gene TRBV29-1 combines with J gene TRBJ2-7; tentatively, D is TRBD1 (7 bases). This CDR3 contains 15 residues. V lost 6 bases, J lost 1 base, and 19 bases lay in between. From germline, CDR1 is SQVTM and CDR2 ANQGSEA.

This chain uses TRBV27 with TRBJ1-4, with a tentative D call TRBD1 (5 bases). The germline V gene has CDR1 MNHEY and CDR2 SMNVEV (reference sequence). The CDR3 runs to 15 residues. With 8 bases removed from V and 0 bases from J, the gap between germline ends came to 13 bases. This CDR3 is CASGGTNPTNEKLFF. As DNA, the CDR3 is TGTGCCAGCGGCGGGACCAACCCAACTAATGAAAAACTGTTTTTT.

This chain joins TRBV9 and TRBJ2-7; 12 positions agree with TRBD2. The V gene end was trimmed by 3 bases and the J gene end by 6 bases; junction bases not matched to a gene: 7. The CDR3 covers 15 residues. Germline loops: CDR1 SGDLS, CDR2 YYNGEE. The CDR3 coding sequence is TGTGCCAGCAGCGCTAGCGGGAGGGACTCAGGCGAGCAGTACTTC. The encoded protein is CASSASGRDSGEQYF. The entire variable domain, with the rest obtained from reference TRBV9 and TRBJ2-7, is as follows: DSGVTQTPKHLITATGQRVTLRCSPRSGDLSVYWYQQSLDQGLQFLIQYYNGEERAKGNILERFSAQQFPDLHSELNLSSLELGDSALYFCASSASGRDSGEQYFGPGTRLTVT.

The chain joins TRBV5-1 to TRBJ2-7; 12 bases agree with TRBD2. The J segment lost 6 bases and the V segment lost 2 bases, leaving 3 bases of the junction unmatched. The germline V gene encodes CDR1 SGHRS and CDR2 YFSETQ. The CDR3 is made up of 14 amino acids. CDR3 residues: CASSLLAGGSEQYF. The CDR3, as DNA: TGCGCCAGCAGCTTACTAGCGGGAGGATCCGAGCAGTACTTC.

The rearrangement uses TRBV9 and TRBJ2-3; TRBD1 is a possible D gene (5 bases). Germline V gene data show CDR1 as SGDLS and CDR2 as YYNGEE. With 0 bases removed from V and 6 bases from J, the gap between germline ends came to 8 bases. This CDR3 has 13 amino acids. The CDR3 loop is CASSVVGADTQYF. In DNA form, the CDR3 reads TGTGCCAGCAGCGTAGTAGGGGCGGATACGCAGTATTTT.

This CDR3 is CASSPGQGGLNTEAFF. The DNA for the CDR3 is TGCGCCAGCAGCCCGGGACAGGGGGGGTTGAACACTGAAGCTTTCTTT. The chain links TRBV5-1 to TRBJ1-1; 11 bases align to TRBD1. The CDR3 runs to 16 residues. Looked up from germline, CDR1 is SGHRS and CDR2 is YFSETQ. The ends lost 4 bases at V and 0 bases at J; junction bases unmatched: 5. The full variable domain, completed using reference TRBV5-1 and TRBJ1-1, is KAGVTQTPRYLIKTRGQQVTLSCSPISGHRSVSWYQQTPGQGLQFLFEYFSETQRNKGNFPGRFSGRQFSNSRSEMNVSTLELGDSALYLCASSPGQGGLNTEAFFGQGTRLTVV.

The rearrangement joins TRBV6-6 to TRBJ1-2; 7 bases map to TRBD1. V lost 0 bases to trimming and J lost 2 bases; unmatched junction nucleotides: 0. This CDR3 is built from 14 residues. CDR1 MNHNY and CDR2 SVGAGI come from the germline V gene (reference sequence). CDR3 protein: CASSYSQGNYGYTF. For the CDR3, the DNA is TGTGCCAGCAGTTACTCACAGGGGAACTATGGCTACACCTTC.

This chain links TRBV29-1 with TRBJ2-7, with 7 bases fitting TRBD1. This CDR3 spans 13 amino acids. J gave up 7 bases and V 6 bases, and 12 bases lay outside the gene matches. CDR1 and CDR2 from the germline V gene are SQVTM and ANQGSEA. DNA for the CDR3: TGCAGCGTCGGGGCCGGGACAGCCTTGGAGCAGTACTTC. It specifies CSVGAGTALEQYF.

This chain joins TRBV27 and TRBJ2-3, with D possibly being TRBD2 (5 bases). Germline lookup yields CDR1 MNHEY and CDR2 SMNVEV (reference sequence). Trimming took 2 bases from V and 5 from J, leaving 11 bases between them. This CDR3 region has 14 residues. CDR3 DNA: TGTGCCAGCAGTTTAACCGGGAACGGAGATACGCAGTATTTT. Translating gives CASSLTGNGDTQYF.

J is TRBJ1-4 and V is TRBV27, with 10 positions matching TRBD1. Unmatched junction bases numbered 9, after V lost 5 bases and J lost 12 bases. Germline V CDR1 and CDR2: MNHEY, SMNVEV (reference sequence). This CDR3 has 14 amino acids. CDR3 region: CASSPSGQGRELFF. In DNA form, the CDR3 reads TGTGCCAGCAGTCCGTCGGGACAGGGGCGGGAACTGTTTTTT.

The chain is built from TRBV9 and TRBJ1-1; TRBD1 matches 8 bases. This CDR3 contains 16 residues. With V trimmed by 5 bases and J by 0 bases, 9 bases remained unmatched. Germline CDR1 is SGDLS and CDR2 is YYNGEE. The DNA for the CDR3 is TGTGCCAGCAGTCCTGACAGGGGCGCTTTGAACACTGAAGCTTTCTTT. Residues: CASSPDRGALNTEAFF. The full variable domain, its missing parts supplied by reference TRBV9 and TRBJ1-1, is DSGVTQTPKHLITATGQRVTLRCSPRSGDLSVYWYQQSLDQGLQFLIQYYNGEERAKGNILERFSAQQFPDLHSELNLSSLELGDSALYFCASSPDRGALNTEAFFGQGTRLTVV.